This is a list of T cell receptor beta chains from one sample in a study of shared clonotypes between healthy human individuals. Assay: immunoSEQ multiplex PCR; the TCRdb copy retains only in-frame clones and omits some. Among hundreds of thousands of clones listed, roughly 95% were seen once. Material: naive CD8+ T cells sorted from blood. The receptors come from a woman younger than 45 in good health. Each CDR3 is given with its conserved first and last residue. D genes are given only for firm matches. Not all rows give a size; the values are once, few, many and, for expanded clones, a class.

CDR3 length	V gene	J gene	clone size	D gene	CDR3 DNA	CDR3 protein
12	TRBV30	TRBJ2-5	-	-	TGTGCCTGGGACGAAGGAGCGGGCGGCCAGTACTTC	CAWDEGAGGQYF
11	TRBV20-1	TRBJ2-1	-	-	TGCAGTGCTACAGGTCCCCCTGAGCAGTTCTTC	CSATGPPEQFF
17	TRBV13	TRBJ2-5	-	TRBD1	TGTGCCAGCAGCCCTCGGGACAGGGGTCAATTTCAAGAGACCCAGTACTTC	CASSPRDRGQFQETQYF
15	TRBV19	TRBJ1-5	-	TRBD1	TGTGCCAGTAGCCGGGGACAGGGGGCCCCTCAGCCCCAGCATTTT	CASSRGQGAPQPQHF
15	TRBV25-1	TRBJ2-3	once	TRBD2	TGTGCCAGCAGTGTAACTAGCGGGCTTACAGATACGCAGTATTTT	CASSVTSGLTDTQYF
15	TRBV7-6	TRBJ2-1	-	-	TGTGCCAGCAGCTTAGCGGGGAGCTCCTACAATGAGCAGTTCTTC	CASSLAGSSYNEQFF
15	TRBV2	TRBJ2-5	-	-	TGTGCCAGCAGTGACCAGGCACCCTCTAGGGAGACCCAGTACTTC	CASSDQAPSRETQYF
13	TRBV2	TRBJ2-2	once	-	TGTGCCAGCCACCCGAAGGACACCGGGGAGCTGTTTTTT	CASHPKDTGELFF
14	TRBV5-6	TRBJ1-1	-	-	TGTGCCAGCAGCTTGTGGCCGGGAAGCACTGAAGCTTTCTTT	CASSLWPGSTEAFF
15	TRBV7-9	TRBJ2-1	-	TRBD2	TGTGCCAGCAGCCATAGCGGGAGGGATTACAATGAGCAGTTCTTC	CASSHSGRDYNEQFF
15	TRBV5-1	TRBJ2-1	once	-	TGCGCCAGCAGCTTGTTGCCTAGCGCCTACAATGAGCAGTTCTTC	CASSLLPSAYNEQFF
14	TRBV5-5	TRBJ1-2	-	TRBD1	TGTGCCAGCAGCCCGGGACAGGGCTTCTATGGCTACACCTTC	CASSPGQGFYGYTF
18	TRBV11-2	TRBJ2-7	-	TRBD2	TGTGCCAGCAGCCCATCTTGGTCAGCTAGCGGGAGGCGGTACGAGCAGTACTTC	CASSPSWSASGRRYEQYF
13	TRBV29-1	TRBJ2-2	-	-	TGCAGCGTTGAAACGGCTAACACCGGGGAGCTGTTTTTT	CSVETANTGELFF
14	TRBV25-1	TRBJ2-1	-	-	TGTGCCAGCCGGGCGGGGGCGGCCTACAATGAGCAGTTCTTC	CASRAGAAYNEQFF
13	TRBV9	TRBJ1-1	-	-	TGTGCCAGCAGCTTTGGAGGGAACACTGAAGCTTTCTTT	CASSFGGNTEAFF
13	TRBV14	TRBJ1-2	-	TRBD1	TGTGCCAGCAGACGGACAGGGTCTAATGGCTACACCTTC	CASRRTGSNGYTF
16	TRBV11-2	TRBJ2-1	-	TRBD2	TGTGCCAGCGGGGCTTACACTAGCGGGAGTACCAATGAGCAGTTCTTC	CASGAYTSGSTNEQFF
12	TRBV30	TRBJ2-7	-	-	TGTGCCTGGAGCCTGTACGGCTACGAGCAGTACTTC	CAWSLYGYEQYF
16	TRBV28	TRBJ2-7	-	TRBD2	TGTGCCAGCAGTTTACCACTAGCGGGACAATACGCGGAGCAGTACTTC	CASSLPLAGQYAEQYF
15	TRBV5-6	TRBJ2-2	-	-	TGTGCCAGCAGCCGGTGGGCGGGGAACACCGGGGAGCTGTTTTTT	CASSRWAGNTGELFF
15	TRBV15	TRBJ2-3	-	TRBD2	TGTGCCACCAGCGTAACGAGCGGGAGCTTGGATACGCAGTATTTT	CATSVTSGSLDTQYF
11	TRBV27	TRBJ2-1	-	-	TGTGCCAGCAGGTTAGGGGCCCGCCAGTTCTTC	CASRLGARQFF
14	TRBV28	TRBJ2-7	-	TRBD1	TGTGCCATACAAACCGGGACAGGGGCCTACGAGCAGTACTTC	CAIQTGTGAYEQYF